A single sample gave rise to the 2 T cell receptor beta chains below, sequenced in a study of CD8+CD57+ T cells in acquired aplastic anemia. Before being chosen for sequencing, patients had shown CD8+CD57+ cell expansion by flow cytometry. TCR beta VDJ combinations and CDR3 sequences were profiled from genomic DNA. TCRdb used MiXCR to reprocess the reads, holding one entry per CDR3 protein. This sample carries around 200,000 distinct CDR3 sequences, roughly 50% of them seen once, and the ten largest clones take just under 20%. The sequenced sample was sorted CD4+, CD8+, or CD8+CD57+ T cells (not recorded which) from PBMCs. These receptor sequences come from a human donor with aplastic anemia.

This clonotype was detected ten times or more. This chain connects TRBV5-8 to TRBJ2-7; 8 positions agree with TRBD1. CDR1 and CDR2 from the germline V gene are SGHTS and YDEGEE. The CDR3 totals 15 residues. With V trimmed by 0 bases and J by 2 bases, 4 bases remained unmatched. In nucleotides, the CDR3 is TGTGCCAGCAGCTTGGAATCGGACAGGGCCTACGAGCAGTACTTC. It encodes CASSLESDRAYEQYF.

V is TRBV19 and J is TRBJ2-7; no reliable D call. CDR1 and CDR2 (germline): LNHDA, SQIVND (reference sequence). Trimming pared 4 bases from V and 0 bases from J, leaving 7 bases between. CDR3 size: 13 residues. CDR3: CASSTISSYEQYF. CDR3 nucleotide sequence: TGTGCCAGTAGTACTATATCCTCCTACGAGCAGTACTTC.